Listed here are 21 T cell receptor beta chains from one sample, sequenced in a study of blood T cells in healthy people across ages. A second PCR of about 6 to 12 cycles used a sample-barcoded 5' primer and a J-beta primer mix. MiXCR was run by TCRdb on the 5' RACE reads, yielding one entry per CDR3 protein. Of more than 800,000 distinct CDR3 sequences in the sample, around 28% were seen once. Sequenced sample: blood. These TCRs come from a woman of 80 years or more in good health.

There are many counts of this clonotype. The chain couples TRBV29-1 to TRBJ2-5; tentatively, D is TRBD1 (6 bases). The CDR3 is 15 residues long. Per germline, CDR1 SQVTM and CDR2 ANQGSEA. Between the trimmed V and J ends, which lost 2 bases and 2 bases, there was a span of 15 bases. This chain's CDR3 is CSVERGTGPQETQYF. In nucleotides, the CDR3 is TGCAGCGTTGAAAGGGGGACCGGGCCACAAGAGACCCAGTACTTC.

This clonotype was found a few times. The genes are TRBV5-1 and TRBJ2-1; perhaps D is TRBD1 or TRBD2 (5 bases each). This CDR3 spans 12 amino acids. Trimming removed 7 bases from V and 8 bases from J, with 13 bases in between. Germline V gives CDR1 SGHRS, CDR2 YFSETQ. The CDR3 region has the DNA TGCGCCAGCTTTCACCTGGGGGATGAGCAGTTCTTC. Translating gives CASFHLGDEQFF.

In its sample, this clonotype was seen many times. The gene calls are TRBV20-1 and TRBJ2-1; tentative D call: TRBD2 (5 bases). Per germline, CDR1 DFQATT and CDR2 SNEGSKA (reference sequence). The length of the CDR3 is 13 residues. Trimming shortened V by 7 bases and J by 0 bases, and 10 bases separated the two germline ends. As DNA, the CDR3 is TGCAGTGGGGGAGACGACTCCTACAATGAGCAGTTCTTC. Translating it yields CSGGDDSYNEQFF.

The sample holds many counts of this clonotype. The chain couples TRBV28 to TRBJ1-5; D not certain. Germline assignment: CDR1 MDHEN and CDR2 SYDVKM. The CDR3 totals 15 residues. The V gene lost 5 bases and the J gene lost 4 bases, with 15 bases spanning the gap. The CDR3 here is CASSGALVGNQPQHF. The DNA for the CDR3 is TGTGCCAGCAGTGGTGCCCTGGTAGGAAATCAGCCCCAGCATTTT.

For this clonotype: This sequence may be a read error, since a much larger clone differs from it by one base. V is TRBV24-1 and J is TRBJ2-3; a weak D match, TRBD2 (7 bases). The CDR3 consists of 15 residues. Germline loops: CDR1 KGHDR, CDR2 SFDVKD. This CDR3 reads CATCDLGGGMDTQYF. Written as DNA, the CDR3 is TGTGCCACCTGTGATTTGGGAGGGGGGATGGATACGCAGTATTTT.

The chain uses TRBV28 and TRBJ2-5; weak D call: TRBD1 (6 bases). Germline CDR1 reads MDHEN; CDR2 reads SYDVKM. Trimming removed 8 bases at V and 11 bases at J, with 27 bases between. The CDR3 runs 15 residues. This CDR3 reads CASLRRTATHNEQYF. As DNA, the CDR3 is TGTGCCAGCCTAAGAAGGACAGCCACCCACAATGAGCAGTACTTC.

The V and J genes are TRBV10-1 and TRBJ2-2, with D perhaps TRBD2 (7 bases). CDR1 and CDR2 from the germline V gene are WNHNN and SYGVQD (reference sequence). The CDR3 loop spans 13 amino acids. Trimming removed 5 bases at V and 5 bases at J, with 9 bases between. The CDR3 loop is CASSKGGTGELFF. The CDR3 coding sequence is TGCGCCAGCAGTAAGGGGGGGACCGGGGAGCTGTTTTTT.

This clonotype was detected ten times or more. The CDR3 here is CATSRDRAVQETQYF. The CDR3 DNA reads as TGTGCCACCAGCAGAGATCGGGCAGTACAAGAGACCCAGTACTTC. The chain recombines TRBV15 with TRBJ2-5; D remains unclear. Deletions cut 0 bases from V and 2 bases from J, with 10 bases between. The germline V gene encodes CDR1 LNHNV and CDR2 YYDKDF (reference sequence). There are 15 residues in the CDR3.

This clonotype was observed at least ten times. V and J are TRBV5-1 and TRBJ2-7; 7 bases are shared with TRBD1. V lost 3 bases and J lost 4; bases outside the gene matches: 13. Germline loops: CDR1 SGHRS, CDR2 YFSETQ. The CDR3 is made up of 16 amino acids. CDR3 protein: CASSSGTASDSYEQYF. CDR3 DNA: TGCGCCAGCAGCTCGGGGACAGCTTCTGACTCTTACGAGCAGTACTTC.

This clonotype was counted ten times or more. The V call is TRBV11-2, the J call TRBJ2-3, with D hard to call. V lost 5 bases and J lost 4, with 7 bases in between. Germline V gene lookup returns CDR1 SGHAT and CDR2 FQNNGV. This CDR3 spans 12 amino acids. The CDR3 sequence: CASSIMADTQYF. The CDR3 coding sequence is TGTGCCAGCAGCATTATGGCAGATACGCAGTATTTT.

With respect to this clonotype: This may come from a read error, since a much larger clone is one base off. V is TRBV6-1 and J is TRBJ1-2; D is perhaps TRBD1 (5 bases). CDR1 MNHNS and CDR2 SASEGT come from the germline V gene. This CDR3 has 11 residues. The CDR3 protein is CVSRQNYGYTF. CDR3 nucleotides: TGTGTCAGCCGACAGAACTATGGCTACACCTTC.

The chain employs TRBV20-1 and TRBJ2-5; D gene uncertain. V was pared by 3 bases and J by 8 bases, with 22 bases between. Germline CDR1 DFQATT, CDR2 SNEGSKA (reference sequence). The CDR3 length is 15 residues. CDR3 coding DNA: TGCAGTGCTAGTGCTCCAGTTGGGGAAGCAAGAACCCAGTACTTC. Its translation: CSASAPVGEARTQYF.

Only one count was recorded for this clonotype. The V gene is TRBV7-2, the J gene TRBJ2-1, with 13 bases that match TRBD2. Germline values: CDR1 SGHTA, CDR2 FQGNSA. Trimming removed 3 bases from V and 10 bases from J; junction bases left unmatched: 12. The CDR3 has 17 residues. CDR3 bases: TGTGCCAGCAGCTTTATCCCAGGACTAGCGGGAGAATCAGAGCAGTTCTTC. Residues: CASSFIPGLAGESEQFF. Combining the CDR3 with reference TRBV7-2 and TRBJ2-1 gives the whole variable domain GAGVSQSPSNKVTEKGKDVELRCDPISGHTALYWYRQSLGQGLEFLIYFQGNSAPDKSGLPSDRFSAERTGGSVSTLTIQRTQQEDSAVYLCASSFIPGLAGESEQFFGPGTRLTVL.

This clonotype showed up many times. The CDR3 nucleotides are TGTGCCAGCAGCAAATACCCTTTAGGGGACAGGGAGGGTAGTGAGCAGTTCTTC. This encodes CASSKYPLGDREGSEQFF. The rearrangement links TRBV21-1 to TRBJ2-1; the table names TRBD1, a call not compared with the DNA. TRBV21-1 is marked as a pseudogene. The CDR3 is 18 residues long.

CDR3 coding DNA: TGTGCCAGCAGCCAACCCATGGGTAAAGCTTTCTTT. Residues: CASSQPMGKAFF. The gene calls are TRBV4-2 and TRBJ1-1; D gene ambiguous. CDR1 and CDR2 (germline): LGHNA, YNFKEQ. The V end was cut by 2 bases, the J end by 9 bases, with 10 bases between. The CDR3 totals 12 residues.

As to this clonotype: A much larger clone differs by one base, so this may be a read error. Because it lacks the conserved phenylalanine or tryptophan at the end, this CDR3 is likely a read error. The chain employs TRBV5-8 and TRBJ2-7; D gene uncertain. The CDR3 has 14 residues. With 3 bases removed from V and 3 bases from J, the gap between germline ends came to 13 bases. Germline V gives CDR1 SGHTS, CDR2 YDEGEE. The CDR3 region is CASSYVVVSYEQYC. DNA of the CDR3: TGTGCCAGCAGCTACGTAGTAGTAAGCTACGAGCAGTACTGC.

The chain carries TRBV6-2 or TRBV6-3 and TRBJ1-1; no firm D call. The V end lost 7 bases, the J end lost 3 bases, and 18 bases lay between the germline ends. From germline, CDR1 is MNHEY and CDR2 SVGEGT. The CDR3 spans 15 residues. CDR3 in DNA: TGTGCCAGCATCGGGCCCTTCTCCCGGGACACTGAAGCTTTCTTT. It codes for CASIGPFSRDTEAFF.

This clonotype has a count of ten or more. The chain is built from TRBV29-1 and TRBJ2-1, with D perhaps TRBD1 (5 bases). Germline V lookup: CDR1 SQVTM, CDR2 ANQGSEA. Trimming pared 4 bases from V and 8 bases from J, leaving 12 bases between. There are 12 residues in the CDR3. The CDR3 sequence is CSVARTTDEQFF. CDR3 nucleotide sequence: TGCAGCGTTGCCCGGACAACCGATGAGCAGTTCTTC.

This clonotype appeared many times. The rearrangement links TRBV30 to TRBJ1-2; possible D gene TRBD1, 5 bases. The CDR3 is made up of 15 amino acids. The V and J ends lost 4 bases and 1 base respectively, with 16 bases between them. Germline V lookup: CDR1 GTSNPN, CDR2 SVGIG (reference sequence). CDR3 sequence reads: CAWNGRDAINYGYTF. The CDR3 nucleotides read TGTGCCTGGAACGGCCGGGACGCCATTAACTATGGCTACACCTTC.

This clonotype was observed a handful of times. The rearrangement uses TRBV15 and TRBJ1-5, with 8 bases that match TRBD1. The length of the CDR3 is 17 residues. V was clipped by 2 bases and J by 5 bases; unmatched bases: 11. The germline gives CDR1 LNHNV, CDR2 YYDKDF (reference sequence). CDR3 in amino acids: CATSRNRGIKHDQPQHF. The CDR3, as DNA: TGTGCCACCAGCAGAAACAGGGGGATTAAGCACGATCAGCCCCAGCATTTT.

A word on this clonotype: A read error may produce the germline difference seen at one junction end. CDR3 in amino acids: CASSVGTGGNQPRHF. Written as DNA, the CDR3 is TGTGCCAGCAGCGTAGGGACGGGGGGCAATCAGCCCCGGCATTTT. The genes are TRBV9 and TRBJ1-5; D is perhaps TRBD1 (6 bases). The germline V gene has CDR1 SGDLS and CDR2 YYNGEE. The CDR3 is 15 amino acids. The full variable domain, its missing parts supplied by reference TRBV9 and TRBJ1-5, is DSGVTQTPKHLITATGQRVTLRCSPRSGDLSVYWYQQSLDQGLQFLIQYYNGEERAKGNILERFSAQQFPDLHSELNLSSLELGDSALYFCASSVGTGGNQPRHFGDGTRLSIL.